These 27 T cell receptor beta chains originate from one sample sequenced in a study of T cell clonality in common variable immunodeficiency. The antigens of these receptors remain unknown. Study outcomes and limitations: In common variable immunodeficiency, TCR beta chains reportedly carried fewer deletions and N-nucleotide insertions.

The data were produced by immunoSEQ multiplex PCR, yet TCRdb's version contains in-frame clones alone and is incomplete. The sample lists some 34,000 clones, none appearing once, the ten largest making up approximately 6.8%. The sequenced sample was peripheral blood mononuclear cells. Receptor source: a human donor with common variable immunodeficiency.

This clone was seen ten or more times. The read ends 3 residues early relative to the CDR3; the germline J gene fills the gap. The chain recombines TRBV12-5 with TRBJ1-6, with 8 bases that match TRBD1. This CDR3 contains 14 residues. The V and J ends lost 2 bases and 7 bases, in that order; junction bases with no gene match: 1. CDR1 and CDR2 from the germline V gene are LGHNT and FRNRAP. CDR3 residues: CASGLQGANSPLHF. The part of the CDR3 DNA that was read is TGTGCTAGTGGTTTGCAGGGGGCCAATTCACCC.

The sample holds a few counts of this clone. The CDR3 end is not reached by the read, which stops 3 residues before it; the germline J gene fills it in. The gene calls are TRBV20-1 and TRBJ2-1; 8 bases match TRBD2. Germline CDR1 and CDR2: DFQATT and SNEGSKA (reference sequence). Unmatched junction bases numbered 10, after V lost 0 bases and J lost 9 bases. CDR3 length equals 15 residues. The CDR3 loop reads CSARDLAGWVSEQFF. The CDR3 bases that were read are TGCAGTGCTAGAGATTTAGCGGGATGGGTGAGTGAG.

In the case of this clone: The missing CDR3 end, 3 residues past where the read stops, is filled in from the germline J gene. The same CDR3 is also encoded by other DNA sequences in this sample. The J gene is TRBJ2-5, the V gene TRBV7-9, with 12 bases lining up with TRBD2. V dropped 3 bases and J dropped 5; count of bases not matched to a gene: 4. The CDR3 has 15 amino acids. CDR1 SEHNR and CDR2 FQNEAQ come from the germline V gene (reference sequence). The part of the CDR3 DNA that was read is TGTGCCAGCAGCTTGACTAGCGGGAGAGGGGAGACC. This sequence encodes CASSLTSGRGET. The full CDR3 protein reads CASSLTSGRGETQYF.

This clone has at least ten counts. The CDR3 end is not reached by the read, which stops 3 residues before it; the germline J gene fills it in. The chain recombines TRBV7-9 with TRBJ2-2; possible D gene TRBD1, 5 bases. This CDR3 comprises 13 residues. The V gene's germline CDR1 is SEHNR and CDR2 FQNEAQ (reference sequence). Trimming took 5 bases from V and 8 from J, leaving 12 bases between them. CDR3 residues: CASSLDTGGELFF. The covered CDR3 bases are TGTGCCAGCAGCCTAGACACAGGTGGGGAG.

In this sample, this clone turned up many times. Partial CDR3 DNA: TGTGCCAGCAGCCAAGCTTCTCAGAAGAACACTGAA. Amino acids: CASSQASQKNTE. Given in full, the CDR3 is CASSQASQKNTEAFF. The chain uses TRBV4-2 and TRBJ1-1; D ambiguous. The observed sequence ends 3 residues before the CDR3 terminus, with the missing tail filled in from the germline J gene. This CDR3 contains 15 residues. Between the trimmed V and J ends, which lost 1 base and 1 base, there was a span of 10 bases. CDR1 is LGHNA and CDR2 is YNFKEQ in the germline V gene.

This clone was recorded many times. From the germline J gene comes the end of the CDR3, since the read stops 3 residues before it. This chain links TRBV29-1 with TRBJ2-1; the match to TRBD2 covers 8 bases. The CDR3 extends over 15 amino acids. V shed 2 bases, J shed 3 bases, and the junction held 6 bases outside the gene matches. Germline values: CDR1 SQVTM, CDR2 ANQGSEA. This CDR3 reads CSVETRTSYYNEQFF. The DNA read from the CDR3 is TGCAGCGTTGAAACTCGGACTAGCTACTACAATGAG.

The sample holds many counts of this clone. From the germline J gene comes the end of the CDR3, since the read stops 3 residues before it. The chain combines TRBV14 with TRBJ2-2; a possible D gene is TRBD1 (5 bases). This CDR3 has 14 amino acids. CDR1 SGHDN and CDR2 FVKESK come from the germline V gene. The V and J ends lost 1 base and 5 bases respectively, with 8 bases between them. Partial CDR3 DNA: TGTGCCAGCAGCCAAGGGGGCGCAACCGGGGAG. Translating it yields CASSQGGATGE. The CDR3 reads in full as CASSQGGATGELFF.

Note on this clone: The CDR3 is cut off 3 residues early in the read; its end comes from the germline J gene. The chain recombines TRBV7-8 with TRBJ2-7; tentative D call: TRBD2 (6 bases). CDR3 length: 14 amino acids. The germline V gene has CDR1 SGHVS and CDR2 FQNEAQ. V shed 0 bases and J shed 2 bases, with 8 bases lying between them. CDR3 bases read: TGTGCCAGCAGCTTAGCGGAGGGCGCCTACGAG. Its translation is CASSLAEGAYE. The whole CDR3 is CASSLAEGAYEQYF.

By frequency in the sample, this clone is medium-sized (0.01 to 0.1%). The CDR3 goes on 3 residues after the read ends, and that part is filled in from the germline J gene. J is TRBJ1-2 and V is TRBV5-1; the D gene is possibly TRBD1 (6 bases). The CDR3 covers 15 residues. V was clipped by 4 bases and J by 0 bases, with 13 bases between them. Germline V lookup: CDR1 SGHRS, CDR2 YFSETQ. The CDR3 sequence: CASSIGQLANYGYTF. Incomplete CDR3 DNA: TGCGCCAGCAGCATCGGACAGTTAGCTAACTATGGC.

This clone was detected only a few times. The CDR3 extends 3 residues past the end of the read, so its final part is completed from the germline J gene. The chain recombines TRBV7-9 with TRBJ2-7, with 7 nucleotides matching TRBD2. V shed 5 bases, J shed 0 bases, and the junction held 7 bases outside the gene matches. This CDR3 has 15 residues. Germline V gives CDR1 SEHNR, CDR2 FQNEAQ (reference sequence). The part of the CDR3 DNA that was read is TGTGCCAGCAGCCCCCCGGGCGGGGGCTCCTACGAG. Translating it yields CASSPPGGGSYE. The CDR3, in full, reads CASSPPGGGSYEQYF.

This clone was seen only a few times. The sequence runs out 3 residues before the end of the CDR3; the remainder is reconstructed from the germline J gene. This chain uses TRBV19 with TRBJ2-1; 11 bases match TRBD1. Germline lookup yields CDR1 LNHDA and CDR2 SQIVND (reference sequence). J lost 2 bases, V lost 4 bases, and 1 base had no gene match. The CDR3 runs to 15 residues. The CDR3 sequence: CASSTDRGPYNEQFF. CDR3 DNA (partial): TGTGCCAGTAGTACGGACAGGGGGCCCTACAATGAG.

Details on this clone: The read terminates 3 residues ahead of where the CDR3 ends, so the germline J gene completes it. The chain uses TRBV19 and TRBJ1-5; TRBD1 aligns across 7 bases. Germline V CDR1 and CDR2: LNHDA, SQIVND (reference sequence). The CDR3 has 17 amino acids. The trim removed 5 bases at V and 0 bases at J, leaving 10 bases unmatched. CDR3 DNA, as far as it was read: TGTGCCAGTAGTCCAGGCAGGGGGGTTTATAGCAATCAGCCC. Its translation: CASSPGRGVYSNQP. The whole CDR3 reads CASSPGRGVYSNQPQHF.

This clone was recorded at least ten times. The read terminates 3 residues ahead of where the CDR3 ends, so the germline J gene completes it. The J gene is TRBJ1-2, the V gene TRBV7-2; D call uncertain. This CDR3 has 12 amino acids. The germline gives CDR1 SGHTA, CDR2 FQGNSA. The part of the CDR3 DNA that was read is TGTGCCAGCAGCTTAGGCGGGGAAGGC. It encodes CASSLGGEG. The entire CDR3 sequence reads CASSLGGEGYTF.

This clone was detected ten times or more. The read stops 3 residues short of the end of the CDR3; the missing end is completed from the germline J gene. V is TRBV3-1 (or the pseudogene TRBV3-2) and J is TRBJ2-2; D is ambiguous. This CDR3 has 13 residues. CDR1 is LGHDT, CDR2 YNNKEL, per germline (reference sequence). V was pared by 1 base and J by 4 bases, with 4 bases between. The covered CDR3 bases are TGTGCCAGCAGCCAAGCAGTCACCGGGGAG. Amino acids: CASSQAVTGE. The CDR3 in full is CASSQAVTGELFF.

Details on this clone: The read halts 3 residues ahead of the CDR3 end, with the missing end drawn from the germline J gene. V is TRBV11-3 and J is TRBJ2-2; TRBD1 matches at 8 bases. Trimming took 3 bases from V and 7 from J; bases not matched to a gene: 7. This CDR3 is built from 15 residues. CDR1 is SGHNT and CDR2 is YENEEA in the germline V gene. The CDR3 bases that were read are TGTGCCAGCAGCTTCGGGACAGGCCGGGGCGGGGAG. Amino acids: CASSFGTGRGGE. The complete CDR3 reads CASSFGTGRGGELFF. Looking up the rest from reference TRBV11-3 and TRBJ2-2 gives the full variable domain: EAGVVQSPRYKIIEKKQPVAFWCNPISGHNTLYWYLQNLGQGPELLIRYENEEAVDDSQLPKDRFSAERLKGVDSTLKIQPAELGDSAVYLCASSFGTGRGGELFFGEGSRLTVL.

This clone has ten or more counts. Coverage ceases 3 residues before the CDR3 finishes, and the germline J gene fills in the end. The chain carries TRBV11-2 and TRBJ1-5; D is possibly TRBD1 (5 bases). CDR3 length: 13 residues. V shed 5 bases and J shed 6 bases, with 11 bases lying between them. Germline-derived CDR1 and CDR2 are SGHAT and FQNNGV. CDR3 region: CASSARGGQPQHF. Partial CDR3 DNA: TGTGCCAGCAGCGCCCGGGGGGGTCAGCCC.

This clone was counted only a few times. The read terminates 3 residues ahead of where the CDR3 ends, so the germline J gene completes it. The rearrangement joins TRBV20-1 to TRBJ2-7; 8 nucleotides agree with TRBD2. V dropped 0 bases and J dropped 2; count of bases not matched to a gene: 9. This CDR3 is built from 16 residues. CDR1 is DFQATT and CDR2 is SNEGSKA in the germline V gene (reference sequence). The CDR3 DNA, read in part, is TGCAGTGCTAGAGATCTTGTGAGCGGGAGCCCCTACGAG. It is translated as CSARDLVSGSPYE. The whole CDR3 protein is CSARDLVSGSPYEQYF.

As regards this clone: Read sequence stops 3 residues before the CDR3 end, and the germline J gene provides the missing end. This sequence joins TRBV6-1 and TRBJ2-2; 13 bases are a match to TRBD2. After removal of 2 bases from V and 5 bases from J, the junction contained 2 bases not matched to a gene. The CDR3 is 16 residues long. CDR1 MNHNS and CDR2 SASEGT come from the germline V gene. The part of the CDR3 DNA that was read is TGTGCCAGCAGTGAACGGACTAGCGGGAGTACCGGGGAG. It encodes CASSERTSGSTGE. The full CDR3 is CASSERTSGSTGELFF.

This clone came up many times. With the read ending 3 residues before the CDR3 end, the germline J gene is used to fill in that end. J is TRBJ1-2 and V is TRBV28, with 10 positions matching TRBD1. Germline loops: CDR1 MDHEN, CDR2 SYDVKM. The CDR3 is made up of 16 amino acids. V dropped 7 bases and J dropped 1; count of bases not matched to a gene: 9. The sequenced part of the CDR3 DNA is TGTGCCAGCACCCTCGGACAGGGGGGTATTAACTATGGC. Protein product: CASTLGQGGINYG. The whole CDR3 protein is CASTLGQGGINYGYTF.

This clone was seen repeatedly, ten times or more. The CDR3 region is CASSTGTGVNKTQYF. CDR3 DNA (partial): TGTGCCAGCAGCACCGGGACAGGGGTCAATAAGACC. J is TRBJ2-5 and V is TRBV5-4; 10 nucleotides agree with TRBD1. Read coverage stops 3 residues before the CDR3 terminus; the germline J gene supplies the remainder. CDR3 size: 15 residues. After removal of 4 bases from V and 6 bases from J, the junction contained 9 bases not matched to a gene. Germline lookup yields CDR1 SGHNT and CDR2 YYREEE (reference sequence).

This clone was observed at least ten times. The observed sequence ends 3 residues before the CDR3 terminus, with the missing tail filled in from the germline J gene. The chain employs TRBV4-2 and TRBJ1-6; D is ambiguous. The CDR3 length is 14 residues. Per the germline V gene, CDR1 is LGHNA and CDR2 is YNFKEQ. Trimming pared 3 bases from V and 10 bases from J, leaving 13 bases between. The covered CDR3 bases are TGTGCCAGCAGCCACGAAAATTTGAGGTCACCC. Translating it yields CASSHENLRSP. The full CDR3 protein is CASSHENLRSPLHF.

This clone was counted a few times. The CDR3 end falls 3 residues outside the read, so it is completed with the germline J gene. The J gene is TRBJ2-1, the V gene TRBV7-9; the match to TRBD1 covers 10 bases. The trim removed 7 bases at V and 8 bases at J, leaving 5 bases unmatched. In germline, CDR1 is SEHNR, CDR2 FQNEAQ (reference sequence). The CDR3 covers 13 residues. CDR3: CASIPDRGDEQFF. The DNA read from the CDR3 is TGTGCCAGCATCCCGGACAGGGGGGATGAG.

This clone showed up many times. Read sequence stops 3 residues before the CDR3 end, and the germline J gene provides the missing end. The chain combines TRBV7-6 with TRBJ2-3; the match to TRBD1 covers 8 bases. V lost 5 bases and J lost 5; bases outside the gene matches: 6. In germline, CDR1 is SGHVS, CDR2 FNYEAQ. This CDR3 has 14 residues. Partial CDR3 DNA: TGTGCCAGCAGCCTTGGACAGGGCCAAGATACG. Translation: CASSLGQGQDT. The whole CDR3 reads CASSLGQGQDTQYF.

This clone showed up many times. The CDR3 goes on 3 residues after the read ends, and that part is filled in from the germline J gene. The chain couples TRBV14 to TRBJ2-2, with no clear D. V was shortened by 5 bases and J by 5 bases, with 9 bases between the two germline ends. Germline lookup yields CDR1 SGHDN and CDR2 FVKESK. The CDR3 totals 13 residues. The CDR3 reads CASSATRTGELFF. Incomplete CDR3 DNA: TGTGCCAGCAGCGCGACTCGTACCGGGGAG. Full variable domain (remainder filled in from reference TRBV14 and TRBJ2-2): EAGVTQFPSHSVIEKGQTVTLRCDPISGHDNLYWYRRVMGKEIKFLLHFVKESKQDESGMPNNRFLAERTGGTYSTLKVQPAELEDSGVYFCASSATRTGELFFGEGSRLTVL.

The covered CDR3 bases are TGTGCCAGCAGCTTAGGTCCATCCTACGAG. Protein sequence: CASSLGPSYE. The CDR3 as a whole reads CASSLGPSYEQYF. The rearrangement joins TRBV7-2 to TRBJ2-7; D gene unclear. The CDR3 end lies 3 residues beyond the end of the read and is filled in from the germline J gene. The CDR3 length is 13 residues. Germline CDR1 reads SGHTA; CDR2 reads FQGNSA. Between the trimmed V and J ends, which lost 1 base and 1 base, there was a span of 5 bases.

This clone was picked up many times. CDR3 residues: CASSLVAGAADTQYF. The CDR3 bases that were read are TGTGCCAGCAGCTTAGTCGCAGGGGCCGCAGATACG. V is TRBV7-9 and J is TRBJ2-3; TRBD1 might be the D (6 bases). Read data end 3 residues before the CDR3 end; the end is taken from the germline J gene. The CDR3 is 15 amino acids. Per the germline V gene, CDR1 is SEHNR and CDR2 is FQNEAQ (reference sequence). V was clipped by 1 base and J by 4 bases, with 12 bases between them.

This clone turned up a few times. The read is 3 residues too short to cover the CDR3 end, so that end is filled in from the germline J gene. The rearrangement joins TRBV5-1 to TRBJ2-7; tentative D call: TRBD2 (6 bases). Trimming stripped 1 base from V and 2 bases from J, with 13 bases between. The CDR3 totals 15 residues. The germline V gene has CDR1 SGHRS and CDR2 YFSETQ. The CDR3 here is CASSLSSASAYEQYF. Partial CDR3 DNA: TGCGCCAGCAGCTTGTCGTCCGCTAGCGCCTACGAG.